A selection of T cell receptor beta chains follows, all from one sample in a study of T cell responses to AZD1222 COVID-19 vaccine. TCRdb keeps only in-frame clones here, not all; method: immunoSEQ multiplex PCR. The sample includes roughly 70,000 clones, just over 90% of them seen just once. Sequences were derived from peripheral blood, sampled 28 days after the second dose of the MenACWY control vaccine. Receptors originate from an adult who received the MenACWY meningococcal vaccine as a control. Each CDR3 is given with its conserved first and last residue. D genes are given only for firm matches. Not every row has a clone size; where given, it reads once, few, many or a size class.

j_call clone_size d_call v_call cdr3_aa cdr3_nt
TRBJ2-1 . TRBD2 TRBV2 CASSDRLAGGYEQFF TGTGCCAGCAGTGATCGACTAGCGGGAGGGTATGAGCAGTTCTTC
TRBJ2-3 once TRBD2 TRBV7-9 CASSLATSGADTQYF TGTGCCAGCAGCTTAGCGACTAGCGGTGCAGATACGCAGTATTTT
TRBJ1-1 . . TRBV25-1 CASSEGSGSEAFF TGTGCCAGCAGTGAAGGCTCGGGGTCCGAAGCTTTCTTT
TRBJ2-1 . TRBD2 TRBV28 CVSSGNNEQFF TGTGTATCTAGCGGGAACAATGAGCAGTTCTTC
TRBJ1-1 . TRBD1 TRBV9 CASSVASSLAGGTEAFF TGTGCCAGCAGCGTAGCTAGTTCCTTGGCAGGGGGCACTGAAGCTTTCTTT
TRBJ2-5 . TRBD1 TRBV7-3 CASSRQGSQETQYF TGTGCCAGCAGCAGACAGGGTTCCCAAGAGACCCAGTACTTC
TRBJ1-1 . . TRBV9 CASSPVSRSNEAFF TGTGCCAGCAGCCCTGTTAGTAGGTCTAATGAAGCTTTCTTT
TRBJ2-2 . TRBD2 TRBV9 CASSGTSGSTGELFF TGTGCCAGCAGCGGGACTAGCGGGAGCACCGGGGAGCTGTTTTTT
TRBJ2-4 . . TRBV6-5 CASRQGLWNIQYF TGTGCCAGCAGGCAGGGATTGTGGAACATTCAGTACTTC
TRBJ1-5 once . TRBV5-6 CASSFQTDGSNQPQHF TGTGCCAGCAGCTTTCAGACGGACGGCAGCAATCAGCCCCAGCATTTT
TRBJ1-2 . . TRBV7-2 CASSLAANRAVNYGYTF TGTGCCAGCAGCTTAGCGGCCAACAGGGCGGTCAACTATGGCTACACCTTC
TRBJ2-1 . . TRBV14 CASSQYRGYNEQFF TGTGCCAGCAGCCAATACCGAGGGTACAATGAGCAGTTCTTC
TRBJ1-2 . . TRBV28 CASSLVGPPYGYTF TGTGCCAGCAGTTTGGTTGGACCACCCTATGGCTACACCTTC
TRBJ1-4 . . TRBV7-9 CASSLLEKLFF TGTGCCAGCAGCTTGCTGGAGAAACTGTTTTTT
TRBJ2-5 . TRBD1 TRBV11-3 CASSPGQGAWETQYF TGTGCCAGCAGCCCGGGACAGGGGGCGTGGGAGACCCAGTACTTC
TRBJ1-2 few TRBD1 TRBV10-3 CAISGDRNYGYTF TGTGCCATCAGTGGGGACAGAAACTATGGCTACACCTTC
TRBJ2-2 once . TRBV6-2/TRBV6-3 CASSFDTWNTGELFF TGTGCCAGCAGTTTTGACACCTGGAACACCGGGGAGCTGTTTTTT
TRBJ2-3 . . TRBV27 CASLGGLSTDTQYF TGTGCCAGCTTGGGGGGCCTTAGCACAGATACGCAGTATTTT
TRBJ2-7 . TRBD1 TRBV5-6 CASRDWDRSSYEQYF TGTGCCAGCAGAGACTGGGACAGGAGCTCCTACGAGCAGTACTTC
TRBJ2-1 . . TRBV7-6 CASSSSTPSPSNEQFF TGTGCCAGCAGCTCTAGTACTCCCTCCCCCTCCAATGAGCAGTTCTTC
TRBJ1-1 . . TRBV6-5 CASSYSVPPLEAFF TGTGCCAGCAGTTACTCTGTTCCCCCACTGGAAGCTTTCTTT
TRBJ2-1 once . TRBV6-5 CASSYYQGKGNEQFF TGTGCCAGCAGTTACTACCAGGGAAAAGGCAATGAGCAGTTCTTC
TRBJ1-3 . . TRBV6-1 CASSGGSRYSGNTIYF TGTGCCAGCAGTGGTGGGAGTAGGTACTCTGGAAACACCATATATTTT
TRBJ2-1 . TRBD2 TRBV30 CAWTSLAGPDEQFF TGTGCCTGGACTTCTCTAGCGGGGCCCGATGAGCAGTTCTTC
TRBJ1-1 . . TRBV29-1 CSVGNGETEAFF TGCAGCGTTGGGAATGGAGAAACTGAAGCTTTCTTT
TRBJ2-7 medium-sized . TRBV21-1 CASSKVQDRVYEQYF TGTGCCAGCAGCAAAGTGCAGGACAGGGTCTACGAGCAGTACTTC
TRBJ2-1 . TRBD1 TRBV4-3 CASSQGRAGTGYNEQFF TGCGCCAGCAGCCAAGGTCGGGCCGGGACAGGCTACAATGAGCAGTTCTTC
TRBJ2-1 . TRBD2 TRBV7-2 CASSLVPSGSSYNEQFF TGTGCCAGCAGCTTAGTTCCTAGCGGGAGCTCCTACAATGAGCAGTTCTTC
TRBJ1-2 . TRBD1 TRBV5-4 CASSLKGQTYGYTF TGTGCCAGCAGCCTCAAGGGACAGACGTATGGCTACACCTTC
TRBJ1-4 . TRBD1 TRBV2 CASRGQLATNEKLFF TGTGCCAGCAGGGGACAGCTCGCAACTAATGAAAAACTGTTTTTT